The present entry profiles one TCR beta chain with its context. The table came from immunoSEQ multiplex PCR; TCRdb's copy has only in-frame clones and leaves some out. The sample carries roughly 70,000 clones, around nine tenths recorded once. Germline V lookup: CDR1 SGHRS, CDR2 YFSETQ. Trimming took 2 bases from V and 7 from J; bases not matched to a gene: 12. The CDR3 is made up of 17 amino acids. The sample originates from a study of blood T cell repertoires in COVID-19. Across the study: T cells, B-cell-depleted T cells, or PBMCs provided the cDNA or gDNA that served as material.

Sequences were obtained from peripheral blood. The V call is TRBV5-1, the J call TRBJ2-1; 10 bases align to TRBD2. The origin of this receptor is a man aged 50 to 60 with acute or convalescent COVID-19. In DNA, the CDR3 is TGCGCCAGCAGCTTAGGCCCGACTAGCGGGTTTCAAAATGAGCAGTTCTTC. Amino acids: CASSLGPTSGFQNEQFF.